The 30 T cell receptor beta chains listed next were all sequenced from one sample in a study of memory B cells and T cells in multiple sclerosis. Stimulus-free culture yielded autoproliferating CFSE-dim and non-proliferating CFSE-high T cells, each sequenced separately. Pooled replicate wells came from around 50 million CFSE-labeled PBMCs cultured approximately seven days without stimulus. Method: immunoSEQ multiplex PCR; TCRdb's copy keeps in-frame clones and lacks some. The table lists about 42,000 clones, over 75% of them singletons, with 0.9% to 1.4% in the top ten. No antigen has been assigned to these receptors. Sequenced material: PBMCs from blood kept in culture. These receptors all stem from a human donor with multiple sclerosis.

The table lists this clone with a count of one. The chain is built from TRBV7-9 and TRBJ1-2, with D perhaps matching TRBD1 (6 bases). Germline V gives CDR1 SEHNR, CDR2 FQNEAQ (reference sequence). The germline V and J ends were trimmed by 5 bases and 0 bases, with 22 bases remaining between them. The CDR3 length is 18 residues. The CDR3: CASSHGRGYRDSNYGYTF. In DNA form, the CDR3 reads TGTGCCAGCAGCCATGGCCGAGGCTACAGGGACTCTAACTATGGCTACACCTTC.

This sequence joins TRBV7-2 and TRBJ2-7, with 10 bases lining up with TRBD1. The V and J ends lost 5 bases and 4 bases, in that order; junction bases with no gene match: 8. Looked up from germline, CDR1 is SGHTA and CDR2 is FQGNSA. This CDR3 spans 15 amino acids. The CDR3 is CASSVRQGAEYEQYF. The CDR3 DNA sequence: TGTGCCAGCAGCGTCCGACAGGGGGCCGAATACGAGCAGTACTTC.

This chain joins TRBV5-6 and TRBJ1-1; TRBD1 is a possible D gene (5 bases). Per the germline V gene, CDR1 is SGHDT and CDR2 is YYEEEE. V lost 10 bases to trimming and J lost 8 bases, with 18 bases between them. The CDR3 extends over 12 amino acids. CDR3: CASRQGGLEAFF. CDR3 bases: TGTGCCTCCCGGCAGGGAGGATTGGAAGCTTTCTTT.

This clone was seen a handful of times. Mismatch with germline at one junction end may stem from a read error. V is TRBV19 and J is TRBJ1-2; D is ambiguous. Germline V gives CDR1 LNHDA, CDR2 SQIVND (reference sequence). There are 12 residues in the CDR3. DNA of the CDR3: TGTGCCAGTAGAATAGTGGCCGGTGGCTACACCTTC. Protein sequence: CASRIVAGGYTF. Drawing the rest from reference TRBV19 and TRBJ1-2, the complete variable domain is DGGITQSPKYLFRKEGQNVTLSCEQNLNHDAMYWYRQDPGQGLRLIYYSQIVNDFQKGDIAEGYSVSREKKESFPLTVTSAQKNPTAFYLCASRIVAGGYTFGSGTRLTVV.

Comments on this clone: This specimen includes other DNA sequences encoding the same CDR3. The chain is built from TRBV20-1 and TRBJ2-5, with unresolved D. V lost 3 bases to trimming and J lost 4 bases, with 3 bases between them. CDR3 length: 10 amino acids. Germline values: CDR1 DFQATT, CDR2 SNEGSKA (reference sequence). In DNA, the CDR3 is TGCAGTGCTAGGGGAGAGACCCAGTACTTC. Its protein is CSARGETQYF.

Only a few counts were recorded for this clone. The chain uses TRBV2 and TRBJ2-5; 8 nucleotides align to TRBD2. The junction had 10 bases not matched to a gene; V was cut back by 11 bases and J by 5 bases. The CDR3 extends over 13 amino acids. Germline V gene sequence: CDR1 SNHLY, CDR2 FYNNEI. The CDR3 reads CALRGRGGETQYF. CDR3 nucleotides: TGTGCCCTCAGAGGACGGGGGGGCGAGACCCAGTACTTC.

This clone has a single count. The rearrangement links TRBV6-5 to TRBJ2-3, with 8 bases aligning to TRBD2. Trimming removed 2 bases from V and 2 bases from J; junction bases left unmatched: 6. Germline CDR1 is MNHEY and CDR2 is SVGAGI. The CDR3 spans 16 residues. CDR3: CASSYPFGGVTDTQYF. DNA for the CDR3: TGTGCCAGCAGTTACCCTTTCGGGGGGGTCACAGATACGCAGTATTTT.

This rearrangement joins TRBV5-6 to TRBJ2-5, with 12 nucleotides matching TRBD1. With V trimmed by 4 bases and J by 5 bases, 9 bases remained unmatched. CDR1 and CDR2 (germline): SGHDT, YYEEEE. The CDR3 sequence is 16 residues long. CDR3: CASSQGTGGGTETQYF. The CDR3 coding sequence is TGTGCCAGCAGCCAAGGGACAGGGGGCGGGACGGAGACCCAGTACTTC.

The V and J genes are TRBV30 and TRBJ1-5; TRBD1 is a possible D gene (5 bases). CDR3 length: 14 amino acids. V dropped 2 bases and J dropped 6 bases, with 14 bases sitting between them. CDR1 is GTSNPN, CDR2 SVGIG, per germline (reference sequence). The CDR3, as DNA: TGTGCCTGGAGTAAGGGGTCCTTAGGTCAGCCCCAGCATTTT. Translated, it gives CAWSKGSLGQPQHF.

In this sample, this clone turned up a few times. The V call is TRBV18, the J call TRBJ1-2, with D perhaps matching TRBD1 (6 bases). This CDR3 spans 14 amino acids. V was trimmed by 1 base and J by 5 bases, leaving 11 bases between them. Per the germline V gene, CDR1 is KGHSH and CDR2 is LQKENI. For the CDR3, the DNA is TGTGCCAGCTCACCACGACAGGAGGGGTATGGCTACACCTTC. Protein: CASSPRQEGYGYTF.

By share, this clone counts as medium-sized. The V call is TRBV4-2, the J call TRBJ1-2; unclear D gene. Germline loops: CDR1 LGHNA, CDR2 YNFKEQ. Trimming cost V 3 bases and J 7 bases, with 18 bases left between them. The CDR3 has 15 amino acids. The CDR3 sequence is CASSHTGSASGGYTF. The DNA for the CDR3 is TGTGCCAGCAGCCATACTGGTTCGGCCAGCGGTGGCTACACCTTC.

The chain carries TRBV18 and TRBJ2-7; 8 bases map to TRBD1. CDR1 KGHSH and CDR2 LQKENI come from the germline V gene. V gave up 3 bases and J gave up 2 bases; unmatched junction bases: 9. CDR3 size: 16 residues. The CDR3 DNA follows: TGTGCCAGCTCACCGGAGGGACAGGCTTCACCCTACGAGCAGTACTTC. It specifies CASSPEGQASPYEQYF. Complete variable domain (other parts from reference TRBV18 and TRBJ2-7): NAGVMQNPRHLVRRRGQEARLRCSPMKGHSHVYWYRQLPEEGLKFMVYLQKENIIDESGMPKERFSAEFPKEGPSILRIQQVVRGDSAAYFCASSPEGQASPYEQYFGPGTRLTVT.

V and J are TRBV27 and TRBJ2-3, with D maybe TRBD2 (7 bases). V lost 8 bases and J lost 2, with 14 bases in between. Germline CDR1 MNHEY, CDR2 SMNVEV (reference sequence). This CDR3 has 14 amino acids. The DNA for the CDR3 is TGTGCCAGCGGGGAGGGGGGTTCCACAGATACGCAGTATTTT. This codes for CASGEGGSTDTQYF.

This clone was observed once. The V gene is TRBV21-1, the J gene TRBJ2-3. TRBV21-1 is recorded as a pseudogene. This CDR3 is 17 amino acids long. The CDR3 nucleotides read TGTGCCAGCAGCCTTCAGAGGGGCCTACGTCGTGCAGATACGCAGTATTTT. It is translated as CASSLQRGLRRADTQYF.

The gene calls are TRBV4-1 and TRBJ1-6; D might be TRBD1 (5 bases). V was trimmed by 1 base and J by 6 bases, leaving 13 bases between them. CDR1 is MGHRA and CDR2 is YSYEKL in the germline V gene. The CDR3 is made up of 16 amino acids. As DNA, the CDR3 is TGCGCCAGCAGCCAAGGTAAGGGGCTGATTAATTCACCCCTCCACTTT. Its translation: CASSQGKGLINSPLHF.

The chain links TRBV7-9 to TRBJ2-3, with D uncertain. Trimming removed 1 base at V and 2 bases at J, with 10 bases between. The CDR3 is 15 residues long. Germline V gives CDR1 SEHNR, CDR2 FQNEAQ (reference sequence). DNA for the CDR3: TGTGCCAGCAGCTTAGGCGGAACCGCCACAGATACGCAGTATTTT. Translating gives CASSLGGTATDTQYF.

By proportion, this clone is medium-sized. The rearrangement links TRBV7-9 to TRBJ2-7, with D hard to call. Germline CDR1 is SEHNR and CDR2 is FQNEAQ (reference sequence). This CDR3 is built from 12 residues. Between the trimmed V and J ends, which lost 5 bases and 2 bases, there was a span of 7 bases. For the CDR3, the DNA is TGTGCCAGCAGCCGCCCACCCTACGAGCAGTACTTC. Translating it yields CASSRPPYEQYF.

The chain carries TRBV11-2 and TRBJ2-3; TRBD2 agrees at 7 bases. Germline loops: CDR1 SGHAT, CDR2 FQNNGV. J was trimmed by 4 bases and V by 5 bases; bases with no gene match: 9. There are 15 residues in the CDR3. Here the CDR3 DNA reads TGTGCCAGCAGCCCCCGGGGGGACGGTTCAGATACGCAGTATTTT. It specifies CASSPRGDGSDTQYF. Together with reference TRBV11-2 and TRBJ2-3, the CDR3 gives the full variable domain: EAGVAQSPRYKIIEKRQSVAFWCNPISGHATLYWYQQILGQGPKLLIQFQNNGVVDDSQLPKDRFSAERLKGVDSTLKIQPAKLEDSAVYLCASSPRGDGSDTQYFGPGTRLTVL.

The V call is TRBV6-5, the J call TRBJ1-2; TRBD1 agrees at 7 bases. The V gene's germline CDR1 is MNHEY and CDR2 SVGAGI. With V trimmed by 7 bases and J by 4 bases, 6 bases remained unmatched. The CDR3 has 13 residues. The CDR3 coding sequence is TGTGCCAGCACTCAGAACAGGGGCTATGGCTACACCTTC. Protein sequence: CASTQNRGYGYTF.

V usage is TRBV7-6 and J usage is TRBJ2-1; D is unclear. V lost 4 bases to trimming and J lost 7 bases, with 8 bases between them. The CDR3 has 12 amino acids. Germline assignment: CDR1 SGHVS and CDR2 FNYEAQ. Here the CDR3 reads CASSSILNEQFF. DNA for the CDR3: TGTGCCAGCAGCTCCATTCTAAATGAGCAGTTCTTC.

V and J are TRBV5-6 and TRBJ2-5; 9 bases align to TRBD1. V gave up 5 bases and J gave up 4 bases; unmatched junction bases: 6. CDR3 length: 14 residues. Germline lookup yields CDR1 SGHDT and CDR2 YYEEEE. CDR3: CASSRDRVTETQYF. As DNA, the CDR3 is TGTGCCAGCAGTCGGGACAGGGTGACAGAGACCCAGTACTTC.

The rearrangement uses TRBV27 and TRBJ2-7; 8 bases are shared with TRBD2. The V gene's germline CDR1 is MNHEY and CDR2 SMNVEV (reference sequence). J lost 0 bases, V lost 4 bases, and 5 bases had no gene match. The length of the CDR3 is 15 residues. The CDR3, as DNA: TGTGCCAGCAGTTCCTCGGGGGGGAGCTCCTACGAGCAGTACTTC. The encoded protein is CASSSSGGSSYEQYF.

The gene calls are TRBV30 and TRBJ1-5, with TRBD1 as a possible D gene (6 bases). The CDR3 has 14 amino acids. V was clipped by 0 bases and J by 4 bases, with 10 bases between them. CDR1 is GTSNPN and CDR2 is SVGIG in the germline V gene (reference sequence). In DNA, the CDR3 is TGTGCCTGGAGTGTGGACAGTCTTAATCAGCCCCAGCATTTT. Translation: CAWSVDSLNQPQHF. The full variable domain, its missing parts supplied by reference TRBV30 and TRBJ1-5, is SQTIHQWPATLVQPVGSPLSLECTVEGTSNPNLYWYRQAAGRGLQLLFYSVGIGQISSEVPQNLSASRPQDRQFILSSKKLLLSDSGFYLCAWSVDSLNQPQHFGDGTRLSIL.

The gene calls are TRBV6-6 and TRBJ2-7, with 7 bases aligning to TRBD1. The CDR3 spans 15 residues. From germline, CDR1 is MNHNY and CDR2 SVGAGI (reference sequence). J gave up 0 bases and V 5 bases, and 7 bases lay outside the gene matches. The CDR3: CASSGLDRASYEQYF. DNA for the CDR3: TGTGCCAGCAGTGGGCTCGACAGGGCCTCCTACGAGCAGTACTTC.

The chain couples TRBV4-1 to TRBJ1-5; D is unresolved. The CDR3 length is 17 residues. V was trimmed by 0 bases and J by 0 bases, leaving 12 bases between them. Per the germline V gene, CDR1 is MGHRA and CDR2 is YSYEKL. In DNA, the CDR3 is TGCGCCAGCAGCCAAGATTTGAGGTCTTATAGCAATCAGCCCCAGCATTTT. It codes for CASSQDLRSYSNQPQHF.

This chain connects TRBV2 to TRBJ2-3; TRBD2 matches at 7 bases. V gave up 2 bases and J gave up 1 base; unmatched junction bases: 3. This CDR3 comprises 15 residues. The V gene's germline CDR1 is SNHLY and CDR2 FYNNEI. CDR3 sequence: CASSEMAGGTDTQYF. The CDR3 DNA reads as TGTGCCAGCAGTGAAATGGCGGGGGGCACAGATACGCAGTATTTT.

The rearrangement joins TRBV9 to TRBJ1-6; D perhaps matches TRBD1 (6 bases). Trimming took off 4 bases at V and 9 bases at J, with 17 bases between the two ends. Germline V lookup: CDR1 SGDLS, CDR2 YYNGEE. This CDR3 contains 15 residues. CDR3 in DNA: TGTGCCAGCAGCCCCGCAGGGGTTGAGGGTTCACCCCTCCACTTT. Translated: CASSPAGVEGSPLHF.

This clone has only a few counts. This chain uses TRBV18 with TRBJ2-7; D gene unclear. Between the trimmed V and J ends, which lost 1 base and 3 bases, there was a span of 7 bases. The CDR3 totals 13 residues. The V gene's germline CDR1 is KGHSH and CDR2 LQKENI. The CDR3 nucleotides are TGTGCCAGCTCACCACAACAGATCTACGAGCAGTACTTC. Its protein product is CASSPQQIYEQYF.

V and J are TRBV2 and TRBJ2-5, with 11 bases that match TRBD1. Trimming cost V 7 bases and J 5 bases; bases outside gene matches: 3. The CDR3 consists of 13 residues. CDR1 SNHLY and CDR2 FYNNEI come from the germline V gene. The CDR3 region is CASTGTGGETQYF. The CDR3 coding sequence is TGTGCCAGCACCGGGACAGGGGGTGAGACCCAGTACTTC.

CDR3 region: CATGGETQYF. The CDR3, as DNA: TGTGCTACCGGAGGGGAGACCCAGTACTTC. The J gene is TRBJ2-5, the V gene TRBV7-7; D is perhaps TRBD2 (6 bases). Germline V CDR1 and CDR2: SSHAT, FNYEAQ (reference sequence). The CDR3 runs 10 residues.